This T cell receptor (beta chain) derives from a study of blood T cell repertoires in COVID-19. Here immunoSEQ multiplex PCR was the method, and the copy in TCRdb shows in-frame clones only, minus some. The sample records over 95,000 clones, approximately 84% being singletons. Per the germline V gene, CDR1 is SGHTA and CDR2 is FQGNSA. V gave up 5 bases and J gave up 9 bases, with 14 bases separating them. The CDR3 is made up of 13 amino acids. The sequence came from an older woman with acute or convalescent COVID-19. The chain has TRBV7-2 and TRBJ1-3; TRBD1 is a possible D gene (6 bases). Material for sequencing was peripheral blood. CDR3 protein: CASSPGTIFTIYF. The CDR3 nucleotides are TGTGCCAGCAGCCCCGGGACAATTTTCACCATATATTTT.